Each of the 3 T cell receptor beta chains below was sequenced from the same sample in a study of blood T cell repertoires in COVID-19. The assay was immunoSEQ multiplex PCR, and TCRdb's table has in-frame clones only and misses some. This sample has around 37,000 clones; 84% occur once, and the top ten carry around 1.6%. What was sequenced was peripheral blood. These receptors originate from a man aged 55 to 70 with COVID-19, enrolled during active disease.

The chain joins TRBV30 to TRBJ1-6; D ambiguous. The CDR3 runs to 16 residues. Trimming pared 1 base from V and 7 bases from J, leaving 17 bases between. Germline CDR1 and CDR2: GTSNPN and SVGIG (reference sequence). CDR3 residues: CAWSEYRGEWNSPLHF. CDR3 coding DNA: TGTGCCTGGAGTGAGTATCGGGGAGAGTGGAATTCACCCCTCCACTTT.

This chain links TRBV6-6 with TRBJ1-1, with D unclear. The CDR3 is 14 residues long. The germline V gene encodes CDR1 MNHNY and CDR2 SVGAGI (reference sequence). V dropped 4 bases and J dropped 4 bases, with 13 bases sitting between them. In DNA form, the CDR3 reads TGTGCCAGCAGTTCGTCCGGGGTTGGCACTGAAGCTTTCTTT. It encodes CASSSSGVGTEAFF.

This chain joins TRBV25-1 and TRBJ1-1, with a tentative D call TRBD1 (6 bases). Trimming removed 4 bases at V and 4 bases at J, with 13 bases between. The V gene's germline CDR1 is MGHDK and CDR2 SYGVNS. This CDR3 contains 14 residues. CDR3 bases: TGTGCCAGCAGTGTCACGACAGGAGGCACTGAAGCTTTCTTT. Translated, it gives CASSVTTGGTEAFF.